The 18 T cell receptor beta chains in this list originate from one sample, sequenced in a study of human T cells and chemical hapten exposure. TCRdb analysed the RACE reads with MiXCR anew, one entry per CDR3 protein. This table has 300,000 to 450,000 distinct CDR3 sequences, more than 4.5% appearing once. Time point: patch test 1, 2 weeks after DPC sensitization. Specified treatment: therapeutic diphenylcyclopropenone sensitization with weekly scalp DPC. The sequenced sample was whole blood, obtained in connection with sensitization to the hapten diphenylcyclopropenone (DPC). These receptors were collected from a woman aged 50 to 60 with alopecia areata. Some clones in this sample may be carry-over from other donors' samples.

Only a few counts were recorded for this clonotype. V is TRBV30 and J is TRBJ1-1, with 10 positions matching TRBD1. CDR3 length: 11 residues. V shed 4 bases, J shed 11 bases, and the junction held 4 bases outside the gene matches. Germline-derived CDR1 and CDR2 are GTSNPN and SVGIG (reference sequence). The CDR3 reads CAWMTGGRAFF. Here the CDR3 DNA reads TGTGCCTGGATGACAGGGGGCCGGGCTTTCTTT. Filled out from reference TRBV30 and TRBJ1-1, the complete variable domain reads SQTIHQWPATLVQPVGSPLSLECTVEGTSNPNLYWYRQAAGRGLQLLFYSVGIGQISSEVPQNLSASRPQDRQFILSSKKLLLSDSGFYLCAWMTGGRAFFGQGTRLTVV.

This clonotype was seen at least ten times. This chain uses TRBV5-5 with TRBJ2-1; tentative D call: TRBD1 (6 bases). The CDR3 totals 13 residues. Trimming took off 4 bases at V and 5 bases at J, with 10 bases between the two ends. From germline, CDR1 is SGHKS and CDR2 YYEKEE (reference sequence). The CDR3 DNA reads TGTGCCAGCAGCGTATACAGGGACAATGAGCAGTTCTTC. This gives the protein CASSVYRDNEQFF. The whole variable domain, remainder taken from reference TRBV5-5 and TRBJ2-1, is DAGVTQSPTHLIKTRGQQVTLRCSPISGHKSVSWYQQVLGQGPQFIFQYYEKEERGRGNFPDRFSARQFPNYSSELNVNALLLGDSALYLCASSVYRDNEQFFGPGTRLTVL.

This clonotype came up many times. The rearrangement joins TRBV11-3 to TRBJ2-7; tentative D call: TRBD2 (6 bases). The CDR3 length is 13 residues. V was trimmed by 4 bases and J by 0 bases, leaving 7 bases between them. Looked up from germline, CDR1 is SGHNT and CDR2 is YENEEA. CDR3: CASSSGDSYEQYF. CDR3 nucleotides: TGTGCCAGCAGCTCGGGGGACTCCTACGAGCAGTACTTC.

There are many counts of this clonotype. J is TRBJ2-7 and V is TRBV9; 10 bases align to TRBD1. The CDR3 runs to 15 residues. Germline CDR1 reads SGDLS; CDR2 reads YYNGEE. V lost 4 bases and J lost 2; bases outside the gene matches: 6. The CDR3 region has the DNA TGTGCCAGCAGCAGGACAGGGGGGGAGACCTACGAGCAGTACTTC. This translates into CASSRTGGETYEQYF. Based on the CDR3 plus reference TRBV9 and TRBJ2-7, the full variable domain is DSGVTQTPKHLITATGQRVTLRCSPRSGDLSVYWYQQSLDQGLQFLIQYYNGEERAKGNILERFSAQQFPDLHSELNLSSLELGDSALYFCASSRTGGETYEQYFGPGTRLTVT.

The V call is TRBV20-1, the J call TRBJ2-3; D possibly corresponds to TRBD2 (6 bases). Trimming removed 4 bases at V and 0 bases at J, with 11 bases between. CDR1 is DFQATT, CDR2 SNEGSKA, per germline (reference sequence). The CDR3 consists of 14 residues. CDR3 bases: TGCAGTGCTAAGGGACTTCCTAGCACAGATACGCAGTATTTT. The encoded protein is CSAKGLPSTDTQYF.

This clonotype was counted many times. CDR3 protein: CSATQREGLNTQYF. The CDR3 region has the DNA TGCAGTGCTACCCAGCGGGAGGGCCTTAATACGCAGTATTTT. V usage is TRBV20-1 and J usage is TRBJ2-3, with 10 bases aligning to TRBD2. CDR1 and CDR2 (germline): DFQATT, SNEGSKA (reference sequence). V shed 4 bases and J 7 bases; nucleotides not matched to a gene: 8. The CDR3 contains 14 residues.

This clonotype was observed a few times. J is TRBJ2-1 and V is TRBV15; perhaps TRBD2 as D (5 bases). The V and J ends lost 0 bases and 6 bases respectively, with 15 bases between them. This CDR3 spans 16 amino acids. CDR1 is LNHNV, CDR2 YYDKDF, per germline (reference sequence). The CDR3 nucleotides read TGTGCCACCAGCAGAGACCGAGACTACTACCTCAATGAGCAGTTCTTC. Amino acids: CATSRDRDYYLNEQFF.

Ten or more counts support this clonotype. V gene TRBV9 combines with J gene TRBJ1-1; D gene ambiguous. Germline V gene lookup returns CDR1 SGDLS and CDR2 YYNGEE. The CDR3 covers 13 residues. Trimming cost V 0 bases and J 11 bases, with 14 bases left between them. CDR3: CASSVVGGMGAFF. The CDR3 bases are TGTGCCAGCAGCGTAGTCGGAGGAATGGGGGCTTTCTTT.

This clonotype was seen repeatedly, ten times or more. V gene TRBV11-3 combines with J gene TRBJ2-7; possibly TRBD1 for D (5 bases). Trimming left V 3 bases short and J 2 bases short, with 17 bases between. In germline, CDR1 is SGHNT, CDR2 YENEEA. CDR3 size: 16 residues. Here the CDR3 reads CASSFFRGRPTYEQYF. CDR3 nucleotide sequence: TGTGCCAGCAGCTTTTTTAGGGGCAGGCCCACCTACGAGCAGTACTTC. The full variable domain, completed using reference TRBV11-3 and TRBJ2-7, is EAGVVQSPRYKIIEKKQPVAFWCNPISGHNTLYWYLQNLGQGPELLIRYENEEAVDDSQLPKDRFSAERLKGVDSTLKIQPAELGDSAVYLCASSFFRGRPTYEQYFGPGTRLTVT.

This clonotype was seen at least ten times. The chain carries TRBV19 and TRBJ2-7, with D possibly being TRBD2 (5 bases). This CDR3 region has 15 residues. Germline CDR1 reads LNHDA; CDR2 reads SQIVND (reference sequence). V lost 1 base and J lost 1, with 11 bases in between. The CDR3 protein is CASSIGADPSYEQYF. The CDR3 nucleotides read TGTGCCAGTAGTATAGGAGCGGATCCTTCCTACGAGCAGTACTTC.

The V call is TRBV25-1, the J call TRBJ2-3; TRBD2 aligns across 10 bases. Per germline, CDR1 MGHDK and CDR2 SYGVNS. V trimming: 3 bases; J trimming: 5 bases; junction bases outside the gene matches: 8. The CDR3 sequence is 16 residues long. CDR3 loop: CASSDVTSGTGDTQYF. The DNA of the CDR3 is TGTGCCAGCAGTGACGTTACTAGCGGGACTGGAGATACGCAGTATTTT.

This clonotype was seen at least ten times. The J gene is TRBJ1-6, the V gene TRBV7-6; D is unclear. The CDR3 runs 14 residues. CDR1 is SGHVS and CDR2 is FNYEAQ in the germline V gene. Trimming took off 0 bases at V and 7 bases at J, with 7 bases between the two ends. DNA of the CDR3: TGTGCCAGCAGCTTAGCGAGTGGAAATTCACCCCTCCACTTT. Amino acid sequence: CASSLASGNSPLHF.

This clonotype appeared many times. The chain is built from TRBV4-3 and TRBJ2-4; unclear D gene. The V gene's germline CDR1 is LGHNA and CDR2 YSLEER. CDR3 length: 14 amino acids. Trimming took 1 base from V and 9 from J, leaving 13 bases between them. The CDR3 is CASSQGRVTSIQYF. CDR3 bases: TGCGCCAGCAGCCAAGGACGGGTGACCAGCATTCAGTACTTC.

The table lists this clonotype with many counts. The chain links TRBV5-1 to TRBJ2-5; TRBD2 is a possible D gene (6 bases). This CDR3 is 15 amino acids long. Germline values: CDR1 SGHRS, CDR2 YFSETQ. Trimming removed 2 bases at V and 1 base at J, with 12 bases between. The CDR3 sequence is CASSFASALQETQYF. The CDR3 DNA reads as TGCGCCAGCAGCTTCGCTAGCGCACTCCAAGAGACCCAGTACTTC.

A few counts support this clonotype. The gene calls are TRBV4-3 and TRBJ1-5; D not resolved. CDR3 length equals 15 residues. V was clipped by 0 bases and J by 1 base, with 7 bases between them. Germline assignment: CDR1 LGHNA and CDR2 YSLEER. CDR3 coding DNA: TGCGCCAGCAGCCAAGATACAGCGAGCAATCAGCCCCAGCATTTT. This translates into CASSQDTASNQPQHF.

The sample holds many counts of this clonotype. The chain couples TRBV6-4 to TRBJ1-2; D not certain. CDR1 is MRHNA, CDR2 SNTAGT, per germline. With 3 bases removed from V and 8 bases from J, the gap between germline ends came to 16 bases. The CDR3 contains 14 residues. CDR3: CASSERYPALGYTF. The CDR3 DNA reads as TGTGCCAGCAGTGAACGTTACCCAGCATTGGGCTACACCTTC.

This clonotype was seen more than once but under ten times. This chain links TRBV9 with TRBJ1-2; a weak D match, TRBD1 (5 bases). Germline CDR1 and CDR2: SGDLS and YYNGEE. V lost 6 bases and J lost 7, with 16 bases in between. This CDR3 region has 13 residues. The CDR3 reads CASKPQGLRGYTF. DNA for the CDR3: TGTGCCAGCAAGCCTCAGGGTTTGCGTGGCTACACCTTC.

The sample holds many counts of this clonotype. This rearrangement joins TRBV4-3 to TRBJ2-7, with TRBD1 matching over 7 bases. The CDR3 is made up of 13 amino acids. J gave up 5 bases and V 5 bases, and 6 bases lay outside the gene matches. Germline CDR1 is LGHNA and CDR2 is YSLEER. CDR3 amino acids: CASSTDRAHEQYF. The CDR3 coding sequence is TGCGCCAGCAGCACCGACAGGGCCCACGAGCAGTACTTC.